The 3 T cell receptor beta chains reported below all come from one sample, sequenced in a study of cytomegalovirus exposure and HLA in healthy donors. The PCR ran on 60 Vbeta and 13 Jbeta primers. The data were produced by immunoSEQ multiplex PCR, yet TCRdb's version contains in-frame clones alone and is incomplete. The sample includes 100,000 to 150,000 clones, about 80% of them seen just once. Sequences were obtained from PBMCs. These receptors all stem from a boy younger than 10 in good health and CMV-seronegative.

The chain links TRBV30 to TRBJ2-2; D unclear. V shed 7 bases and J shed 6 bases, with 9 bases lying between them. The CDR3 totals 11 residues. Per germline, CDR1 GTSNPN and CDR2 SVGIG (reference sequence). In nucleotides, the CDR3 is TGTGCCTTAGTCTTTGCCGGGGAGCTGTTTTTT. Its translation is CALVFAGELFF.

This chain uses TRBV11-2 with TRBJ2-5; 10 bases align to TRBD2. V shed 0 bases and J 0 bases; nucleotides not matched to a gene: 7. The CDR3 runs 18 residues. Germline V lookup: CDR1 SGHAT, CDR2 FQNNGV. The CDR3 spells CASSLDRGLAPNQETQYF. The CDR3 DNA reads as TGTGCCAGCAGCTTAGACAGGGGACTAGCGCCGAACCAAGAGACCCAGTACTTC.

Turning to this clone: A read error may account for a junction end that differs from germline. This chain joins TRBV4-1 and TRBJ1-2; 7 bases are shared with TRBD1. The CDR3 contains 14 residues. CDR1 is MGHRA, CDR2 YSYEKL, per germline. This chain's CDR3 is CTSSLTGVGDGYTF. The DNA for the CDR3 is TGCACCAGCAGCCTCACAGGGGTAGGGGATGGCTACACCTTC.